This paragraph covers one T cell receptor beta chain sequence. Its matching antigen is unknown. This sample was included in a study of OX40 agonist ivuxolimab in advanced cancers. Study information: All patients had ivuxolimab intravenously every 2 weeks at 0.01 to 10 mg/kg.

Findings and limits, study-wide: Dosing at 0.1 to 3.0 mg/kg was accompanied by clonal expansion of CD4+ and CD8+ blood T cells by week 6.

CDR1 and CDR2 (germline): LNHDA, SQIVND (reference sequence). The V and J ends lost 5 bases and 3 bases respectively, with 11 bases between them. This CDR3 contains 14 residues. The assay was immunoSEQ multiplex PCR, and TCRdb's table has in-frame clones only and misses some. Of over 80,000 clones listed, about 89% are singletons. This chain joins TRBV19 and TRBJ1-5; D not resolved. Source: CD4+ or CD8+ T cells sorted from blood, taken in a trial of the OX40 agonist ivuxolimab. The receptor comes from an adult with an advanced solid tumor such as melanoma, head and neck, liver or kidney cancer. CDR3 DNA: TGTGCCAGTAGTGAAGGCAGCTACAATCAGCCCCAGCATTTT. It yields the protein CASSEGSYNQPQHF.